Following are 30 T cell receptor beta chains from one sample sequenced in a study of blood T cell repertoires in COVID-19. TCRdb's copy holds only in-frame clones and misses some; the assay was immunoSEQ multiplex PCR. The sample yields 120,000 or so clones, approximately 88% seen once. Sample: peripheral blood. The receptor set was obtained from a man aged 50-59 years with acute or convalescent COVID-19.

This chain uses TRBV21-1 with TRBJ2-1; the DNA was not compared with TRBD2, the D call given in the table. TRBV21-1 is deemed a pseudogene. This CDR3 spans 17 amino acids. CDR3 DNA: TGTGCCAGCAGCAGACTAGCGGGAGGTACCTCCTACAATGAGCAGTTCTTC. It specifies CASSRLAGGTSYNEQFF.

The CDR3 nucleotides are TGCGCCAGCAGTCATGTGTCCGGGACAGGCAGTGAAGCTTTCTTT. This encodes CASSHVSGTGSEAFF. J is TRBJ1-1 and V is TRBV23-1, with TRBD1 matching 8 bases. TRBV23-1 is recorded as an ORF, its role being uncertain. The ends lost 3 bases at V and 7 bases at J; junction bases unmatched: 10. This CDR3 contains 15 residues.

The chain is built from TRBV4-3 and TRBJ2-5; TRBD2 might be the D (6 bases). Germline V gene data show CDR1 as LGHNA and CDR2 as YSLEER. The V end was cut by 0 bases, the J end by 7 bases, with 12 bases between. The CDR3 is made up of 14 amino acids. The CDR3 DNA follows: TGCGCCAGCAGCCAAGAACGAAACGGGGGGACCCAGTACTTC. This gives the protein CASSQERNGGTQYF.

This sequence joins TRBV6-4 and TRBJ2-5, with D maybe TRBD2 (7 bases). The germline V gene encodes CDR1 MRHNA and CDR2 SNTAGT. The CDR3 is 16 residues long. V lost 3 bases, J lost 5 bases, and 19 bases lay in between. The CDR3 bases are TGTGCCAGCAGTGAGGCTGGGGGGGCTATACCGGAGACCCAGTACTTC. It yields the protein CASSEAGGAIPETQYF.

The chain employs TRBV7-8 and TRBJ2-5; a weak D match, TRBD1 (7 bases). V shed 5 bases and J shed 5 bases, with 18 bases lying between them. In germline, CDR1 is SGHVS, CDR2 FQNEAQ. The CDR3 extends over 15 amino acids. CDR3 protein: CASSPLGGGGETQYF. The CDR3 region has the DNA TGTGCCAGCAGCCCTCTCGGAGGGGGCGGGGAGACCCAGTACTTC.

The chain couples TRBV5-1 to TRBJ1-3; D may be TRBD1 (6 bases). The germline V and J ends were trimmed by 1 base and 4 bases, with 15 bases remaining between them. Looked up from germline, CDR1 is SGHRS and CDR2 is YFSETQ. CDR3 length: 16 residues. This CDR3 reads CASSLTFGGKGNTIYF. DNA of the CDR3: TGCGCCAGCAGCTTGACGTTTGGGGGCAAAGGAAACACCATATATTTT.

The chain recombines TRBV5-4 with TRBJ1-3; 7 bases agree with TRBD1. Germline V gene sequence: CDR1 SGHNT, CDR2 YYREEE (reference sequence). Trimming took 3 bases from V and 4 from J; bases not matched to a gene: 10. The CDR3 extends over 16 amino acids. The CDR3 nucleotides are TGTGCCAGCAGCTCACGAAGCCCACAGGGGGGAAACACCATATATTTT. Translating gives CASSSRSPQGGNTIYF.

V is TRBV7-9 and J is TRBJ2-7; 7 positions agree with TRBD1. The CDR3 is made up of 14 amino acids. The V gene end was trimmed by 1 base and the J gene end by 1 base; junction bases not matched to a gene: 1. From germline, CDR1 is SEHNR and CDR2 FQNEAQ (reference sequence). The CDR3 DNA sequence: TGTGCCAGCAGCTTAGGGACAGGTTCCTACGAGCAGTACTTC. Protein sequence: CASSLGTGSYEQYF.

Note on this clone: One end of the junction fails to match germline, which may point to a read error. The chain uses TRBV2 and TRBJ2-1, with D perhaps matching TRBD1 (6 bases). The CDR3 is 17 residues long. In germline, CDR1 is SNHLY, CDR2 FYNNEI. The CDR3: CASREAPRGKVYNEQFF. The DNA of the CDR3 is TGTGCCAGCAGGGAAGCCCCAAGGGGGAAAGTTTACAATGAGCAGTTCTTC.

The CDR3 loop is CASSQADRAGTEAFF. DNA for the CDR3: TGCGCCAGCAGCCAGGCAGACAGGGCTGGCACTGAAGCTTTCTTT. The chain recombines TRBV4-1 with TRBJ1-1; TRBD1 aligns across 7 bases. The germline gives CDR1 MGHRA, CDR2 YSYEKL. The length of the CDR3 is 15 residues. V trimming: 3 bases; J trimming: 4 bases; junction bases outside the gene matches: 8.

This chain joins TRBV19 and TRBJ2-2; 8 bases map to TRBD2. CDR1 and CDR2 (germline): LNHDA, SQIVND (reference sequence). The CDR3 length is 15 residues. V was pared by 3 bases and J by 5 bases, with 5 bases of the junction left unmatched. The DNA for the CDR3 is TGTGCCAGTAGTATGTCCGGACTAGCTACCGGGGAGCTGTTTTTT. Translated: CASSMSGLATGELFF.

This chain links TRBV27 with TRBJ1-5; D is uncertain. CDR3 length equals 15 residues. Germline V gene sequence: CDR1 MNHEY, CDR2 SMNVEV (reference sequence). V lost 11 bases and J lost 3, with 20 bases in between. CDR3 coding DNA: TGTGCCGGTCGCAGCAGTGGCGGATTCAATCAGCCCCAGCATTTT. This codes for CAGRSSGGFNQPQHF.

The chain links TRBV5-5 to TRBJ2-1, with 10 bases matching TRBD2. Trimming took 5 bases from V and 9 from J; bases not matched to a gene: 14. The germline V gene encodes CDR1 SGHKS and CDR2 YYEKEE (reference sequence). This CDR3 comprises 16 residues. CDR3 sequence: CASSRIAGGGIIEQFF. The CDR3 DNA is TGTGCCAGCAGTCGTATAGCGGGAGGAGGAATAATTGAGCAGTTCTTC.

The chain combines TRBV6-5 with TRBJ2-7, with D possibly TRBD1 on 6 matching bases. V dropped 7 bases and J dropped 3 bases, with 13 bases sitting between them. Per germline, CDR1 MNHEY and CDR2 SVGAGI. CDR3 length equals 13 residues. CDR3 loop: CASTSRGSYEQYF. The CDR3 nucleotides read TGTGCCAGCACCTCGAGGGGGAGCTACGAGCAGTACTTC.

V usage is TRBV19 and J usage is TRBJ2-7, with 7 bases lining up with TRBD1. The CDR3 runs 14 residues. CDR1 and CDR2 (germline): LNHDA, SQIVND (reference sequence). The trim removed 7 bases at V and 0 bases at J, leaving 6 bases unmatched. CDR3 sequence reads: CASKRDSLSYEQYF. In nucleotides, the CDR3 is TGTGCCAGTAAACGGGACAGTCTCTCCTACGAGCAGTACTTC.

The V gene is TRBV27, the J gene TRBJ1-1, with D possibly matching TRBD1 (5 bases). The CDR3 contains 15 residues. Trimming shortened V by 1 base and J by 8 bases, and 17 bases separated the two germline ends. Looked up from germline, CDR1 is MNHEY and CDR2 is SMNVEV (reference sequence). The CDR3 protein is CASSLYSPSGGEAFF. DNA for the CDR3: TGTGCCAGCAGTTTATATTCCCCTTCGGGGGGAGAAGCTTTCTTT.

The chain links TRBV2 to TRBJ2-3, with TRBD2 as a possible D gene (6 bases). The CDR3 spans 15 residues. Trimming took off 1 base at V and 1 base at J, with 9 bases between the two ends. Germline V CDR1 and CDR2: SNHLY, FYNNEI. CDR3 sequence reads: CASSEGSGRTDTQYF. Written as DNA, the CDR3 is TGTGCCAGCAGTGAAGGTAGCGGCCGCACAGATACGCAGTATTTT.

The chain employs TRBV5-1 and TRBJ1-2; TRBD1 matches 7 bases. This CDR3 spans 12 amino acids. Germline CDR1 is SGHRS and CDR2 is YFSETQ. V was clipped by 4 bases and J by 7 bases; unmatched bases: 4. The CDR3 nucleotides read TGCGCCAGCAGCGGTAACAGGGGTGGCTACACCTTC. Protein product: CASSGNRGGYTF.

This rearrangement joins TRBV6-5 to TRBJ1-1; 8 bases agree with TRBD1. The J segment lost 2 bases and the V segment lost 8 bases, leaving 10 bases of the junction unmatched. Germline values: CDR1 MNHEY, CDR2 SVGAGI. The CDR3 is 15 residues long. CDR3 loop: CASYDPGTGNTEAFF. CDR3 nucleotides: TGTGCCAGCTATGATCCCGGGACAGGTAACACTGAAGCTTTCTTT.

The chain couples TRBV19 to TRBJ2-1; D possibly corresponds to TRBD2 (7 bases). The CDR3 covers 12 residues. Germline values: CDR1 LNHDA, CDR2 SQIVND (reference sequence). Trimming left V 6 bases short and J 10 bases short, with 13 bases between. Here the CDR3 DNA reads TGTGCCAGTAGCCCGGGGGGCGGCGAGCAGTTCTTC. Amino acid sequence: CASSPGGGEQFF.

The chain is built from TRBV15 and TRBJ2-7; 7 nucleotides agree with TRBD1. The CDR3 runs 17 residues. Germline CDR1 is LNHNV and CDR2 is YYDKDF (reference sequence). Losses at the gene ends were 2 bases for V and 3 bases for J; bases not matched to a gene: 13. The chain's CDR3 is CATSRWGLRDRDYEQYF. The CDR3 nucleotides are TGTGCCACCAGCAGATGGGGGCTCCGGGACAGAGACTACGAGCAGTACTTC. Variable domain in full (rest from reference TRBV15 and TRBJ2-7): DAMVIQNPRYQVTQFGKPVTLSCSQTLNHNVMYWYQQKSSQAPKLLFHYYDKDFNNEADTPDNFQSRRPNTSFCFLDIRSPGLGDTAMYLCATSRWGLRDRDYEQYFGPGTRLTVT.

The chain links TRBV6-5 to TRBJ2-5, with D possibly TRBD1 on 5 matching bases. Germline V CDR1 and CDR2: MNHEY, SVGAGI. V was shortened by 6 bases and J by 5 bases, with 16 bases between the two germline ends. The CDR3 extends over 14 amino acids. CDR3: CASRTPGYAETQYF. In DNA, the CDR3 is TGTGCCAGCAGGACGCCAGGGTACGCGGAGACCCAGTACTTC.

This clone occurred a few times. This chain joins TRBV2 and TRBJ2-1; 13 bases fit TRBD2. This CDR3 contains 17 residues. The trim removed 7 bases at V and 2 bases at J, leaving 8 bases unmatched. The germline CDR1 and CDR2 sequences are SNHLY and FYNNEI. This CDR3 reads CASKGRTSGSPYNEQFF. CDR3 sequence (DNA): TGTGCCAGCAAGGGGCGGACTAGCGGGAGTCCCTACAATGAGCAGTTCTTC.

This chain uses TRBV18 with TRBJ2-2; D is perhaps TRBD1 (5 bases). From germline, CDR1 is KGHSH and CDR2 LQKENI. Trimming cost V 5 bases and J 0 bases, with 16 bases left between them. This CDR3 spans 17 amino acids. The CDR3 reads CASSIDSPYANTGELFF. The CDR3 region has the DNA TGTGCCAGCTCAATAGACAGCCCTTACGCGAACACCGGGGAGCTGTTTTTT.

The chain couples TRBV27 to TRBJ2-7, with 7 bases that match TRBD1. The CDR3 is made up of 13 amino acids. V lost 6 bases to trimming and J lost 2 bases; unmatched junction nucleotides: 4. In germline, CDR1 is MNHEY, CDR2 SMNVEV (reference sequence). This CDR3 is CASRQGLTYEQYF. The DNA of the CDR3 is TGTGCCAGCAGACAGGGGCTTACCTACGAGCAGTACTTC.

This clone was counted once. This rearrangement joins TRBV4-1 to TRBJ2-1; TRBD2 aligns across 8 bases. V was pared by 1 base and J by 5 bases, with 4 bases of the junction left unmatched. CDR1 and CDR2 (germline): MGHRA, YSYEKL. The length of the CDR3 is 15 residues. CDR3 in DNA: TGCGCCAGCAGCCAAGGGGGAGCGGGAGACAATGAGCAGTTCTTC. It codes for CASSQGGAGDNEQFF.

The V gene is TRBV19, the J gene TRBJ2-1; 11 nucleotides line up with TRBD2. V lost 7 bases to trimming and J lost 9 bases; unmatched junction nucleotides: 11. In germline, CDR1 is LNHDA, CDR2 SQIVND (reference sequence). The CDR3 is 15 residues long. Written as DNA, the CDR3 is TGTGCCAGTATTGGTAGCGGGAGGGTTTCAGGTGAGCAGTTCTTC. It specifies CASIGSGRVSGEQFF.

The CDR3 sequence: CASSFRQAPLQNYGYTF. The CDR3 coding sequence is TGCGCCAGCAGCTTTCGACAGGCGCCCCTACAAAACTATGGCTACACCTTC. The chain employs TRBV5-1 and TRBJ1-2; weak D call: TRBD1 (6 bases). Per the germline V gene, CDR1 is SGHRS and CDR2 is YFSETQ. V lost 2 bases and J 2 bases, leaving 19 bases between the germline ends. The CDR3 has 17 amino acids.

The CDR3 sequence is CASSHEGAQYF. CDR3 DNA: TGTGCCAGCAGCCATGAAGGGGCGCAGTACTTC. The chain recombines TRBV3-1 (or the pseudogene TRBV3-2) with TRBJ2-7; possibly TRBD1 for D (5 bases). Germline V gene data show CDR1 as LGHDT and CDR2 as YNNKEL (reference sequence). The CDR3 extends over 11 amino acids. Trimming cost V 3 bases and J 9 bases, with 9 bases left between them.

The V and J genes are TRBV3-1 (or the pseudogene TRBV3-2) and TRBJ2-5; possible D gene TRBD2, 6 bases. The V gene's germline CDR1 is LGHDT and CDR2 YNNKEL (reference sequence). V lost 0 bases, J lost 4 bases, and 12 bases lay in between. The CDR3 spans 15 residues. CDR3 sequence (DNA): TGTGCCAGCAGCCAAGACCCTAGCGCCAGAGAGACCCAGTACTTC. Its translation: CASSQDPSARETQYF.